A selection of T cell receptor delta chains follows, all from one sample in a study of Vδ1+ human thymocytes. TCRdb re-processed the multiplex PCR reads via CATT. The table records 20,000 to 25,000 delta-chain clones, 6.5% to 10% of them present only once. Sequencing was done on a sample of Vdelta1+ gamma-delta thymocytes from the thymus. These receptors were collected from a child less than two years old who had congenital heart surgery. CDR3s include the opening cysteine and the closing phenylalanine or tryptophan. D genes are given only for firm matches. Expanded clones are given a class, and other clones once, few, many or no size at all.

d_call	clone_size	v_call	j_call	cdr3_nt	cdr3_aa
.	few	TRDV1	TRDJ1	TGTGCTCTTGTAGTATGCCGGGTGGGACCCTCAGTCACCGATAAACTCATCTTT	CALVVCRVGPSVTDKLIF
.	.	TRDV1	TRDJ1	TGTGCTCTTGGGGAATATATCCTCCAAAACCCCGTATTGAACACCGATAAACTCATCTTT	CALGEYILQNPVLNTDKLIF
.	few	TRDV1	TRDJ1	TGTGCTCTTGGGGAAGTCTATCCGGGTCTCACCGATAAACTCATCTTT	CALGEVYPGLTDKLIF
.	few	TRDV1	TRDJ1	TGTGCTCTTGGGGAACTCACTGAAGGGCCCGGGGACACCGATAAACTCATCTTT	CALGELTEGPGDTDKLIF
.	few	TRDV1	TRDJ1	TGTGCTCTTGGGGAATTACTCACCGATAAACTCATCTTT	CALGELLTDKLIF
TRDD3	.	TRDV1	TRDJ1	TGTGCTCTTGGGGTCTATTTCCTACTGGGGGATCCTGACGATAAACTCATCTTT	CALGVYFLLGDPDDKLIF
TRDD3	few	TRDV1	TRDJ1	TGTGCTCTTGGGGCCAGACGAACGGGACTATTGGTACTTGTGGGCCACTGGGGGATAGTCGGCACCGATAAACTCATCTTT	CALGARRTGLLVLVGHWGIVGTDKLIF
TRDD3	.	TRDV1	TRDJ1	TGTGCTCTTGGGGCTTACCCAAAAGGGCTGGGGGATACCGATAAACTCATCTTT	CALGAYPKGLGDTDKLIF
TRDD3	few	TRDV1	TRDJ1	TGTGCTCTTGGGGAACGGTCGTTAGTGGGGGATACGCAAAAGCCCTTACGGACAGCCGATAAACTCATCTTT	CALGERSLVGDTQKPLRTADKLIF
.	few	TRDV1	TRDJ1	TGTGCTCTTGGGGAGCAGCCCTTCCTGCGTCGACGCCTCTGGGGATGGGACGATAAACCCATCTTT	CALGEQPFLRRRLWGWDDKPIF
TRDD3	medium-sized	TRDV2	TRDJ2	TGTGCTTACCCCGGGGGATACGAGGCTTTGACAGCACAACTCTTCTTT	CAYPGGYEALTAQLFF
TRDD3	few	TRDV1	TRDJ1	TGTGCTCTTGGGGAACTTCCTACTCCACGTACTGGGGGATACGCTTCCGATAAACTCATCTTT	CALGELPTPRTGGYASDKLIF
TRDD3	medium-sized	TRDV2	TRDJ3	TGTGCCTGTGACACCGGGGGATACGAGGCCACCTCCTGGGACACCCGACAGATGTTTTTC	CACDTGGYEATSWDTRQMFF
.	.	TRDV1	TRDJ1	TGTGCTCTTGGGGAACCCGGTATCAGGGATGAGGGTAACACCGATAAACTCATCTTT	CALGEPGIRDEGNTDKLIF
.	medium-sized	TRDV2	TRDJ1	TGTGCCTGTGACACCCTTACCTTCCGGATGACTGGGAGCTACTTTTTGTACACCGATAAACTCATCTTT	CACDTLTFRMTGSYFLYTDKLIF
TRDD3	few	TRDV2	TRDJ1	TGTGCCTGTGACCCCCAATTAGGGGGATACGTCCCCGATAAACTCATCTTT	CACDPQLGGYVPDKLIF
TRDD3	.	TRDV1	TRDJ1	TGTGCTCTTGGGGATCCAAATACTACTTCCGGCGAGGGGGATACGGGTAAACTCATCTTT	CALGDPNTTSGEGDTGKLIF
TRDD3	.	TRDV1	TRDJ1	TGTGCTCTTGGGGAACTCATCCACTGGGGGGATACGGGACCGTACACCGATAAACTCATCTTT	CALGELIHWGDTGPYTDKLIF
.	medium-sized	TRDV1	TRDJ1	TGTGCTCTTGGGGAGGTGGTGGGGCTCCCATACACCGATAAACTCATCTTT	CALGEVVGLPYTDKLIF
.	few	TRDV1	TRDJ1	TGTGCTCTTGGGGAAAGGATCCTCCGGATATTATACACCGATAAACTCATCTTT	CALGERILRILYTDKLIF
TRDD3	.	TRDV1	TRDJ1	TGTGCTCTTGGGGCTCCAGGGGGATACCGATATTACACCGATAAACTCATCTTT	CALGAPGGYRYYTDKLIF
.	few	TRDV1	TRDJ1	TGTGCTCTTGGGGAACCCCCGTACACCGATAAACTCATCTTT	CALGEPPYTDKLIF
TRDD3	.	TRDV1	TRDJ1	TGTGCTCTTGGGGAATGCGCGGGTATATCCTACGCTAGGGGGATACAGTACACCGATAAACTCATCTTT	CALGECAGISYARGIQYTDKLIF
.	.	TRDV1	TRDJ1	TGTGCTCTTGGGGAATCAGCGGGGGCGTTAATTCCCCCGGTTCGTTCCGATAAACTCATCTTT	CALGESAGALIPPVRSDKLIF
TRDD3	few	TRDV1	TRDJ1	TGTGCTCTTGGATTTCACTGGGGGATACGCCGGACTGGGTACACCGATAAACTCATCTTT	CALGFHWGIRRTGYTDKLIF
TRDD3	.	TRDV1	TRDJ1	TGTGCTCTTGGGGAACCCCCTAAACTGGGGGATTTCGATAAACTCATCTTT	CALGEPPKLGDFDKLIF
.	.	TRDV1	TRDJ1	TGTGCTCTTGGGGAACTGGAAGTGGGGGTCCTACCCTACACCGATAAACTCATCTTT	CALGELEVGVLPYTDKLIF
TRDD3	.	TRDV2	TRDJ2	TGTGCCTGTGACGCTGATTTTCCAATTCTCTGGGGGATGACCGCACAACTCTTCTTT	CACDADFPILWGMTAQLFF
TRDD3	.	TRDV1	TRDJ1	TGTGCTCTTGGGGAGGAGAGGGGAGATACGCTTGGGGGATACACCGATAAACTCATCTTT	CALGEERGDTLGGYTDKLIF
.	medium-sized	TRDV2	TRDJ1	TGTGCCTGTGACACCGAGGGGACATTGGGGGCTTACACCGATAAACTCATCTTT	CACDTEGTLGAYTDKLIF
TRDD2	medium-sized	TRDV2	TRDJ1	TGTGCCTGTGACACCCCGCTTCCTACCCGCACTCCTAAACTCATCTTT	CACDTPLPTRTPKLIF
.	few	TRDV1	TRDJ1	TGTGCTCTTGGGGAACTGGGAGGATACACCGATAAACTCATCTTT	CALGELGGYTDKLIF
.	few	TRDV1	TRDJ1	TGTGCTCTTGGGGAACCGTACCCTTGGCCTTCCAAACATACTGGGAGGGGCAAACTCATCTTT	CALGEPYPWPSKHTGRGKLIF
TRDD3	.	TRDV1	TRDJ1	TGTGCTCTTGGGACTGACTACTGGGGGATACAAACCGATAAACTCATCTTT	CALGTDYWGIQTDKLIF
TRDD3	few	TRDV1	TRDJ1	TGTGCTCTTGGGCTCTTCCTACTGGGGGATACTGACGGCGATAAACTCATCTTT	CALGLFLLGDTDGDKLIF
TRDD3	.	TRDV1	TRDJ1	TGTGCTCTTGGGGGTTTAGGAACCCTCCCGACTGGGGGATACGCGGGGCCTACTAATAAACTCATCTTT	CALGGLGTLPTGGYAGPTNKLIF
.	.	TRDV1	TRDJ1	TGTGCTCTTGGGGACCCCCTGGCCTTCCCCGATAAACTCATCTTT	CALGDPLAFPDKLIF
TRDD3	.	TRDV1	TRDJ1	TGTGCTCTTGGGGAACCCTCCTACTGGGGGATACGCAACACCGATAAACTCATCTTT	CALGEPSYWGIRNTDKLIF
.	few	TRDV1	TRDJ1	TGTGCTCTTGGGGAACTCGCGGGGGTCACCGATAAACTCATCTTT	CALGELAGVTDKLIF
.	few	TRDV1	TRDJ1	TGTGCTCTTGGGCACACTACGGGGGGTCACGACACCGATAAACTCATCTTT	CALGHTTGGHDTDKLIF
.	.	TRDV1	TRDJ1	TGTGCTCTTGGGGAAAAGGAGCGCACCCTGACTTACACCGATAAACTCATCTTT	CALGEKERTLTYTDKLIF
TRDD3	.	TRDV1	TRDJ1	TGTGCTCTTGGGGAACAGGCTCTTTATCGTACTGGGGGAACGTACACCGATAAACTCATCTTT	CALGEQALYRTGGTYTDKLIF
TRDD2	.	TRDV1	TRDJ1	TGTGCTCTTACCAGGCCTTCCTACTGGTACTGGGGATACACCGATAAACTCATCTTT	CALTRPSYWYWGYTDKLIF
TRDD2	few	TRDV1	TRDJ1	TGTGCTCTTGGGGCCTTCCTACGATGGGGCTGGCGGTACACCGATAAACTCATCTTT	CALGAFLRWGWRYTDKLIF
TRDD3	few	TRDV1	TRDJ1	TGTGCTCTTGGGGAAACTCCGTACTGGGGGATACGGAACACCGATAAACTCATCTTT	CALGETPYWGIRNTDKLIF
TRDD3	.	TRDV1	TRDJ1	TGTGCTCTTGGGCCCCAGGGGGGGATAAGGCGCACCGATAAACTCATCTTT	CALGPQGGIRRTDKLIF
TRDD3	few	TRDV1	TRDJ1	TGTGCTCTTGGGGAGCCCCTGGGGGATACCTGCTCCGGGGACACCGATAAACTCATCTTT	CALGEPLGDTCSGDTDKLIF
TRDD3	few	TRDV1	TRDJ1	TGTGCTCTTGGGGAACAGTACTGGGGGACCTACACCGATAAACTCATCTTT	CALGEQYWGTYTDKLIF
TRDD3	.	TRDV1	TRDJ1	TGTGCTCTTGGGGAACAGTATGGCCCTTTTTACTGTGGGGGATACTGCACCGATAAACTCATCTTT	CALGEQYGPFYCGGYCTDKLIF
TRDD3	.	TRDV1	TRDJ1	TGTGCTCTTGGGGAACTAGAAGGAGGTGGGGGATACGCTTCCGTCATCTTT	CALGELEGGGGYASVIF
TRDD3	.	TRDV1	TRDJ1	TGTGCTCTTGGGGAACCCCTTACTGGGGGATACGTGGGCGATAAACTCATCTTT	CALGEPLTGGYVGDKLIF